This entry is about one TCR beta chain. Its antigen is unidentified. The data originate from a study of cytomegalovirus exposure and HLA in healthy donors. Overall study findings and caveats: Presence/absence analyses assumed roughly uniform sequencing depth across donors, which may not hold. A later analysis reportedly found that, within productive TCRs, an Asian-associated ancestry cluster had fewer N-insertions than the mean observed across the roughly 700 donors.

Looked up from germline, CDR1 is SEHNR and CDR2 is FQNEAQ (reference sequence). This CDR3 comprises 14 residues. With 5 bases clipped from V and 2 bases from J, the junction kept 3 bases outside the gene matches. The PCR ran on 60 Vbeta and 13 Jbeta primers. The assay was immunoSEQ multiplex PCR, and TCRdb's table has in-frame clones only and misses some. The sample has 120,000 or so clones; approximately 78% are singletons. The receptor was isolated from a man between 25 and 39 years old in good health and CMV-seropositive. The sequenced material came from PBMCs. The J gene is TRBJ1-1, the V gene TRBV7-9, with TRBD1 identical over 9 bases. The CDR3 region is CASSITGGNTEAFF. The CDR3 DNA follows: TGTGCCAGCAGCATTACAGGGGGCAACACTGAAGCTTTCTTT.